This is a list of T cell receptor beta chains from one sample in a study of blood T cell repertoires in COVID-19. Data came from immunoSEQ multiplex PCR; TCRdb stores just in-frame clones and leaves some out. Here the sample spans roughly 300,000 clones, approximately 92% being singletons. Sequencing input: PBMCs or T cells enriched from blood (not recorded which). The receptors shown here come from a woman aged 25 to 39 who had recovered from COVID-19. The CDR3 runs from the conserved cysteine through the conserved F or W. Each record gives: clone size, D gene, J gene, V gene, CDR3 protein, CDR3 DNA. A D gene is named only where the DNA matches it firmly. Some rows have no size entry. The others give once, few or many, or a class for an expanded clone.

size: .
D: TRBD2
J: TRBJ2-1
V: TRBV27
CDR3: CASSSSTSGYNEQFF
DNA: TGTGCCAGCAGTTCGTCGACTAGCGGATACAATGAGCAGTTCTTC

size: .
D: .
J: TRBJ1-6
V: TRBV6-4
CDR3: CASSAEPTTRGSPLHF
DNA: TGTGCCAGCAGTGCCGAGCCGACAACGCGGGGTTCACCCCTCCACTTT

size: .
D: .
J: TRBJ2-1
V: TRBV5-1
CDR3: CASRSGSGIPNEQFF
DNA: TGCGCCAGTCGCTCAGGAAGCGGAATCCCCAATGAGCAGTTCTTC

size: few
D: TRBD2
J: TRBJ2-5
V: TRBV3-1/TRBV3-2
CDR3: CASSQEGLAGFVKTQYF
DNA: TGTGCCAGCAGCCAAGAAGGACTAGCGGGATTCGTGAAGACCCAGTACTTC

size: .
D: TRBD2
J: TRBJ2-1
V: TRBV10-3
CDR3: CAISGTSGGSSYNEQFF
DNA: TGTGCCATCAGCGGGACTAGCGGGGGTTCCTCCTACAATGAGCAGTTCTTC

size: .
D: .
J: TRBJ1-5
V: TRBV10-3
CDR3: CAISESPGSSNQPQHF
DNA: TGTGCCATCAGTGAGTCACCCGGGAGTAGCAATCAGCCCCAGCATTTT

size: .
D: .
J: TRBJ2-7
V: TRBV7-3
CDR3: CASSLNGGYEQYF
DNA: TGTGCCAGCAGCTTAAATGGAGGTTACGAGCAGTACTTC

size: .
D: .
J: TRBJ2-7
V: TRBV10-3
CDR3: CAISVTGRTYEQYF
DNA: TGTGCCATCAGTGTGACAGGACGGACCTACGAGCAGTACTTC

size: .
D: .
J: TRBJ2-7
V: TRBV9
CDR3: CASSVAPGRREQYF
DNA: TGTGCCAGCAGCGTAGCGCCGGGTCGGCGGGAGCAGTACTTC

size: .
D: .
J: TRBJ1-5
V: TRBV2
CDR3: CASSEFGGGEQPQHF
DNA: TGTGCCAGCAGTGAATTCGGGGGAGGAGAACAGCCCCAGCATTTT

size: .
D: TRBD1
J: TRBJ1-2
V: TRBV4-2
CDR3: CASSQDLTGDYGYTF
DNA: TGTGCCAGCAGCCAAGATCTGACAGGGGACTATGGCTACACCTTC

size: .
D: .
J: TRBJ1-6
V: TRBV28
CDR3: CASSASGGLNSPLHF
DNA: TGTGCCAGCAGTGCGTCGGGCGGACTAAATTCACCCCTCCACTTT

size: once
D: TRBD2
J: TRBJ2-7
V: TRBV5-4
CDR3: CASSLRASGDYEQYF
DNA: TGTGCCAGCAGCTTGAGGGCTAGCGGGGACTACGAGCAGTACTTC

size: .
D: .
J: TRBJ1-2
V: TRBV3-1/TRBV3-2
CDR3: CASSQGQTGGYTF
DNA: TGTGCCAGCAGCCAAGGACAAACAGGAGGCTACACCTTC

size: once
D: .
J: TRBJ2-1
V: TRBV7-2
CDR3: CASSSRDFNEQFF
DNA: TGTGCCAGCAGTTCTCGGGATTTCAATGAGCAGTTCTTC

size: once
D: TRBD2
J: TRBJ2-1
V: TRBV27
CDR3: CASSLRFGTSGYNEQFF
DNA: TGTGCCAGCAGTTTACGATTTGGGACTAGCGGTTACAATGAGCAGTTCTTC

size: .
D: TRBD2
J: TRBJ2-2
V: TRBV4-1
CDR3: CASSQSLAITGELFF
DNA: TGCGCCAGCAGCCAATCACTAGCGATCACCGGGGAGCTGTTTTTT

size: once
D: .
J: TRBJ2-1
V: TRBV7-2
CDR3: CASSAQFEQFF
DNA: TGTGCCAGCAGCGCGCAATTTGAGCAGTTCTTC

size: .
D: .
J: TRBJ1-1
V: TRBV12-3/TRBV12-4
CDR3: CASSSRGNTEAFF
DNA: TGTGCCAGCAGTTCCAGGGGGAACACTGAAGCTTTCTTT

size: .
D: .
J: TRBJ1-1
V: TRBV11-3
CDR3: CASSRGGSQTEAFF
DNA: TGTGCCAGCAGCCGCGGCGGAAGCCAAACAGAAGCTTTCTTT

size: .
D: TRBD1
J: TRBJ1-5
V: TRBV27
CDR3: CASSLTGDTQPQHF
DNA: TGTGCCAGCAGCCTGACAGGGGACACTCAGCCCCAGCATTTT

size: .
D: .
J: TRBJ2-7
V: TRBV9
CDR3: CASSVEGTGRIYEQYF
DNA: TGTGCCAGCAGCGTAGAGGGGACGGGGAGGATCTACGAGCAGTACTTC

size: .
D: TRBD1
J: TRBJ1-5
V: TRBV7-2
CDR3: CASSFGQGLNNQPQHF
DNA: TGTGCCAGCAGCTTCGGACAGGGGCTCAACAATCAGCCCCAGCATTTT

size: .
D: .
J: TRBJ2-3
V: TRBV7-2
CDR3: CASSSPGQGRTQYF
DNA: TGTGCCAGCAGCTCACCGGGGCAGGGGAGAACGCAGTATTTT

size: .
D: TRBD1
J: TRBJ1-2
V: TRBV3-1/TRBV3-2
CDR3: CATRTGSLYTF
DNA: TGTGCCACCCGGACAGGGAGCCTATACACCTTC

size: once
D: TRBD2
J: TRBJ2-2
V: TRBV2
CDR3: CAISGLAGGNTGELFF
DNA: TGTGCCATCTCGGGGTTAGCGGGCGGAAACACCGGGGAGCTGTTTTTT

size: .
D: .
J: TRBJ2-7
V: TRBV27
CDR3: CASSLGRAYEQYF
DNA: TGTGCCAGCAGTTTAGGGCGGGCGTACGAGCAGTACTTC

size: .
D: .
J: TRBJ1-6
V: TRBV7-3
CDR3: CASSHGQSNSPLHF
DNA: TGTGCCAGCAGCCACGGACAGTCAAATTCACCCCTCCACTTT

size: few
D: .
J: TRBJ1-6
V: TRBV2
CDR3: CASREGSSPLHF
DNA: TGTGCCAGCAGGGAGGGGAGCTCACCCCTCCACTTT

size: .
D: .
J: TRBJ2-7
V: TRBV28
CDR3: CASSLLLGAAYEQYF
DNA: TGTGCCAGCAGTTTACTCCTCGGAGCAGCCTACGAGCAGTACTTC

size: .
D: TRBD1
J: TRBJ2-7
V: TRBV10-3
CDR3: CAIRPTTGQGTYEQYF
DNA: TGTGCCATCAGGCCCACCACGGGACAGGGTACTTACGAGCAGTACTTC

size: .
D: .
J: TRBJ2-3
V: TRBV3-1/TRBV3-2
CDR3: CASSQTRWGATDTQYF
DNA: TGTGCCAGCAGCCAAACCAGGTGGGGAGCGACAGATACGCAGTATTTT

size: .
D: .
J: TRBJ2-4
V: TRBV7-9
CDR3: CASGGTKRTALLNIQYF
DNA: TGTGCCAGCGGTGGTACCAAAAGGACAGCCCTTTTGAACATTCAGTACTTC

size: .
D: .
J: TRBJ2-1
V: TRBV6-6
CDR3: CASSYAGQREQFF
DNA: TGTGCCAGCAGTTATGCGGGACAGAGAGAGCAGTTCTTC

size: .
D: .
J: TRBJ1-1
V: TRBV18
CDR3: CASSPPNSVRRTEAFF
DNA: TGTGCCAGCTCACCACCGAATTCAGTCCGTCGCACTGAAGCTTTCTTT

size: .
D: TRBD2
J: TRBJ2-7
V: TRBV19
CDR3: CASSLTRRLTGGNYEQYF
DNA: TGTGCCAGTAGTCTCACCCGTCGGCTTACGGGAGGGAACTACGAGCAGTACTTC

size: .
D: .
J: TRBJ2-1
V: TRBV6-6
CDR3: CATDTSYYNEQFF
DNA: TGTGCCACCGATACTAGTTACTACAATGAGCAGTTCTTC

size: .
D: TRBD1
J: TRBJ1-5
V: TRBV11-3
CDR3: CASSLDQTQTGAHHQPQHF
DNA: TGTGCCAGCAGCTTAGATCAGACTCAGACAGGGGCCCACCATCAGCCCCAGCATTTT

size: .
D: .
J: TRBJ1-3
V: TRBV9
CDR3: CASSGSSGNTIYF
DNA: TGTGCCAGCAGCGGGAGCTCTGGAAACACCATATATTTT

size: once
D: .
J: TRBJ1-1
V: TRBV7-8
CDR3: CASSQGRMNTEAFF
DNA: TGTGCCAGCAGCCAGGGGCGGATGAACACTGAAGCTTTCTTT

size: .
D: TRBD2
J: TRBJ2-1
V: TRBV6-2/TRBV6-3
CDR3: CASSYSRTSGSREQFF
DNA: TGTGCCAGCAGTTACTCGAGGACTAGCGGGAGCCGGGAGCAGTTCTTC

size: .
D: .
J: TRBJ2-7
V: TRBV28
CDR3: CASSFSLAIYEQYF
DNA: TGTGCCAGCAGTTTTAGTCTAGCGATCTACGAGCAGTACTTC

size: .
D: .
J: TRBJ2-7
V: TRBV27
CDR3: CASSLETGSSYEQYF
DNA: TGTGCCAGCAGTTTGGAGACGGGGTCCTCCTACGAGCAGTACTTC

size: .
D: TRBD1
J: TRBJ1-2
V: TRBV24-1
CDR3: CATSDPGTGDGYTF
DNA: TGTGCCACCAGTGACCCAGGGACAGGGGACGGCTACACCTTC

size: .
D: .
J: TRBJ1-1
V: TRBV28
CDR3: CASSLPDFTEAFF
DNA: TGTGCCAGCAGTTTACCGGACTTCACTGAAGCTTTCTTT

size: .
D: TRBD1
J: TRBJ1-1
V: TRBV19
CDR3: CASSIRQGTEAFF
DNA: TGTGCCAGTAGTATACGACAGGGGACTGAAGCTTTCTTT

size: .
D: .
J: TRBJ2-7
V: TRBV19
CDR3: CASSIGQSYEQYF
DNA: TGTGCCAGTAGTATAGGACAGTCCTACGAGCAGTACTTC

size: .
D: TRBD2
J: TRBJ2-3
V: TRBV2
CDR3: CACTREGTDTQYF
DNA: TGTGCCTGCACGAGGGAGGGAACAGATACGCAGTATTTT

size: .
D: .
J: TRBJ1-1
V: TRBV14
CDR3: CASSQGGQVEAFF
DNA: TGTGCCAGCAGCCAAGGTGGGCAAGTTGAAGCTTTCTTT